The entry below describes one TCR beta chain. Its cognate antigen is unknown. The sample comes from a study of cytomegalovirus exposure and HLA in healthy donors. V lost 5 bases, J lost 1 base, and 18 bases lay in between. Germline assignment: CDR1 SGHVS and CDR2 FQNEAQ. This CDR3 region has 17 residues. General study points: When presence/absence was analysed, sequencing depth was taken to be roughly uniform across donors. Most TCR sequences were uncommon, yet certain public TCRs appeared in many donors. The sole available immune exposure information was CMV serostatus. Accurate predictions that matched the HLA-A and HLA-B alleles of most subjects were reportedly made from TCR beta sequences.

Amplification used 60 Vbeta primers and 13 Jbeta primers. The protocol was immunoSEQ multiplex PCR, while the TCRdb copy is restricted to in-frame clones and leaves out a portion. The data contain some 200,000 clones, about 83% of them singletons. Source material: PBMCs. This chain links TRBV7-8 with TRBJ2-1, with D perhaps matching TRBD1 (5 bases). This TCR came from a girl aged 5-17 years in good health and CMV-seronegative. CDR3 nucleotide sequence: TGTGCCAGCAGCCTCAGAGACAGCGCTTTTTCCTACAATGAGCAGTTCTTC. It codes for CASSLRDSAFSYNEQFF.